This T cell receptor beta chain appears in the sequencing data of a study of CD8 T cells in ankylosing spondylitis. Study observations and caveats: A number of the motif variants had already been described in reactive arthritis synovial fluid and blood. A TCR beta motif of roughly eight highly homologous variants appeared characteristic of ankylosing spondylitis blood.

TCRdb re-called the 5' RACE reads through MiXCR, storing one row per CDR3 protein. The table includes some 800,000 distinct CDR3 sequences, approximately 10% detected once. Germline CDR1 reads KGHSH; CDR2 reads LQKENI. This CDR3 has 14 residues. V lost 7 bases and J lost 4, with 15 bases in between. With respect to this clonotype: What it recognizes is unknown.

The V and J genes are TRBV18 and TRBJ2-3, with unresolved D. This clonotype was sampled from a male donor with ankylosing spondylitis. The sequenced sample was blood, either unsorted or a sorted T cell fraction (not recorded which). The CDR3 sequence: CASFPGSPADTQYF. The CDR3 DNA is TGTGCCAGCTTCCCGGGCTCGCCCGCAGATACGCAGTATTTT. Based on the CDR3 plus reference TRBV18 and TRBJ2-3, the full variable domain is NAGVMQNPRHLVRRRGQEARLRCSPMKGHSHVYWYRQLPEEGLKFMVYLQKENIIDESGMPKERFSAEFPKEGPSILRIQQVVRGDSAAYFCASFPGSPADTQYFGPGTRLTVL.